This T cell receptor beta chain stems from a study of T-cell memory formation after mild COVID-19 (dated by TCRdb to the early 2020s). With respect to the entire study: Most TCR sequence clusters were specific to one of the two donors. Longitudinal TCRalpha and TCRbeta repertoire sequencing tracked T-cell clones expanding and contracting after mild COVID-19 in two donors. The cohort was made up of two young adult volunteers, one female and one male, who were previously healthy. The investigation overall reported the following: Contracting CD4+ clones appeared mostly in the CM and EM memory subsets, whereas CD8+ clones were enriched in EMRA. The study included only a couple of mild cases, and larger cohorts that include severe cases with pre-infection samples were judged to be necessary. Whether the second-wave clones peaking on day 37 were SARS-CoV-2 specific was not confirmed. From day 15 to 85, contracting clones showed balanced CD4/CD8 phenotypes, whereas a second wave of clones that expanded from day 15 to 37 leaned towards CD4+. Some responding clones were detected in pre-infection memory, suggesting pre-existing cross-reactive memory T cells joined the SARS-CoV-2 response.

This clonotype was seen only a few times. There is no known antigen for this receptor. No base-level quality is on record; no much larger clone is a single base apart. PBMCs were isolated by Ficoll-Paque density gradient centrifugation. Sequencing relied on an Illumina NovaSeq 6000. TCRalpha and TCRbeta cDNA libraries were constructed by 5'RACE with constant-segment primers, with sample barcodes and unique molecular identifiers being introduced. RNA was extracted from every sample with Trizol reagent. The libraries were amplified in two PCR steps, and the second step added a second sample barcode and Illumina TruSeq adapters. The libraries were sequenced on an Illumina NovaSeq using 2 x 150 bp paired-end reads. The paper's data handling went like this. Demultiplexing of reads and collapsing into UMI-guided consensus sequences were performed with migec v1.2.7. Using mixcr v2.1.11, UMI consensuses were aligned to TRA and TRB V and J templates and then assembled into clonotypes. Clonotypes were classified as expanded or contracted when called significant by both edgeR and NoisET, with noise models trained on biological replicates. For edgeR calls, the thresholds were a false discovery rate-adjusted p below 0.01 and a log2 fold-change of 1. As an exploratory analysis of dynamics, max-normalized trajectories of the 1000 most abundant clonotypes were examined with PCA combined with hierarchical clustering. Each responding clone was given a CD4 or CD8 phenotype based on the CD4+ and CD8+ repertoires, which had been sequenced separately. TCRdb reprocessed the public reads (quality trimming at Q25 with fastp, clone calling with MiXCR) and kept in-frame beta chains. Rows are combined by CDR3 protein, so each entry shows the most common genes and DNA. The V and J calls here are based on TCRdb, not the publication. For this sample the table gives roughly 200,000 distinct CDR3 sequences, of which 15% to 20% were detected only once. Jointly, the top ten make up about 1.9% of the sample.

V is pruned by 4 bases and J by 7 bases, leaving 7 bases of the junction without a gene match. The germline V gene sets CDR1 to KGHDR and CDR2 to SFDVKD. The CDR3 runs 16 residues from the cysteine to the phenylalanine. CDR3 DNA only is kept here, 48 bases in frame from base 1. This sequence originates from an adult woman who had mild COVID-19 (a few samples of this study predate the infection). The sample titles of this study are shuffled in the database, so cell type and time point are left out; the donor was told from shared clones. The chain links TRBV24-1 with TRBJ2-1; 12 of the junction bases match TRBD2. The sequencing input was PBMCs or a T cell subset sorted from them (not recorded which). The DNA is TGTGCCACCAGTGAGGGTGGACTAGCGGGGCTTAATGAGCAGTTCTTC. Translated, this is CATSEGGLAGLNEQFF.